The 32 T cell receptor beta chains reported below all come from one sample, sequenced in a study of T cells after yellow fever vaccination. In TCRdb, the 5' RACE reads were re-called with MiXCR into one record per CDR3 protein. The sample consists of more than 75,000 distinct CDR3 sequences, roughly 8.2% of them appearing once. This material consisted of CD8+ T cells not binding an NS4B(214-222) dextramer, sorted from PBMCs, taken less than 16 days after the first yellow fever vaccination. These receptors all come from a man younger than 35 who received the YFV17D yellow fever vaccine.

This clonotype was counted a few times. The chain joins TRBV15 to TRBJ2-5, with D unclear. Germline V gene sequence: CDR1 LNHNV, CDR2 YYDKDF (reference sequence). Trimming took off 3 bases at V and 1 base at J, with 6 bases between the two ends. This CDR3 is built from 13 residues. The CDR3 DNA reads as TGTGCCACCAGCAGCGCCCCCCAAGAGACCCAGTACTTC. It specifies CATSSAPQETQYF.

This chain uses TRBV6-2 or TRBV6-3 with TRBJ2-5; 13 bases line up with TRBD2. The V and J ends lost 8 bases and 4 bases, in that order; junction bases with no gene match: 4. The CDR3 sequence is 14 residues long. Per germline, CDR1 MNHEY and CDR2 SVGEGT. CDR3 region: CASEGLAGRETQYF. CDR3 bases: TGTGCCAGCGAGGGACTAGCGGGACGAGAGACCCAGTACTTC.

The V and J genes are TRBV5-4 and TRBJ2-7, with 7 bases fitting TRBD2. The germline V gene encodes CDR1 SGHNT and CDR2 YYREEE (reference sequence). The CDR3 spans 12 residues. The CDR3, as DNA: TGTGCCAGTAGCTTCTCTAGCGGCGAGCAGTACGTC. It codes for CASSFSSGEQYV.

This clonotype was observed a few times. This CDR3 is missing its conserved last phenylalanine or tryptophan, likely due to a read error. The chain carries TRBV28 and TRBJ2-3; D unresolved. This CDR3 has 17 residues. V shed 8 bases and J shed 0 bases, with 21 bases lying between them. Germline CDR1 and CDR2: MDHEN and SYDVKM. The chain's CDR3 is CASGDSWLKTSTDTQYL. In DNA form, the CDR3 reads TGTGCCAGCGGTGATTCGTGGTTGAAAACTAGCACAGATACGCAGTATCTT.

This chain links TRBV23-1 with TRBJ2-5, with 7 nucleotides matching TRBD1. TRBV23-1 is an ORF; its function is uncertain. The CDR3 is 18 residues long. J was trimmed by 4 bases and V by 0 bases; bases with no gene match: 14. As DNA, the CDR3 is TGCGCCAGCAGTCAATCAAATGGGCAAGACAGGGCCCGAGAGACCCAGTACTTC. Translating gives CASSQSNGQDRARETQYF.

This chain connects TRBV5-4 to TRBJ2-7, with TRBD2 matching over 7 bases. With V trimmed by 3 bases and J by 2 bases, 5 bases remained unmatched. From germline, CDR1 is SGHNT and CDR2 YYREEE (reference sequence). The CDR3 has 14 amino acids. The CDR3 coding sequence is TGTGCCAGCAGCTGGGGAGGGCCAGCCTACGAGCAGTACTTC. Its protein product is CASSWGGPAYEQYF.

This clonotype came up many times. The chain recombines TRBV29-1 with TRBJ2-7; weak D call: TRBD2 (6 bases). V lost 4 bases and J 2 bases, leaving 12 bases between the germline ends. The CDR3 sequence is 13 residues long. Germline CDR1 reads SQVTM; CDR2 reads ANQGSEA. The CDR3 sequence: CSVVLASTYEQYF. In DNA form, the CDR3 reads TGCAGCGTTGTGCTAGCGTCGACCTACGAGCAGTACTTC.

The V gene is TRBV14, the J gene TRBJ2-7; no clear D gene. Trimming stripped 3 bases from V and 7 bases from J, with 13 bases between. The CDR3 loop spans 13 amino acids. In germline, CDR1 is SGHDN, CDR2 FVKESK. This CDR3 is CASSHLLSREQYF. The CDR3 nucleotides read TGTGCCAGCAGCCATCTTTTGTCGCGGGAGCAGTACTTC.

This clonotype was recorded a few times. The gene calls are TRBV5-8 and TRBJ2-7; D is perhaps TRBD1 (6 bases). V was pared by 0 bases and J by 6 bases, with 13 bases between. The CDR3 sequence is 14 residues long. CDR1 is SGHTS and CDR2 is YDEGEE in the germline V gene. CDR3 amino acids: CASSLDRVMREQYV. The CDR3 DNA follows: TGTGCCAGCAGCTTGGACAGGGTAATGCGCGAGCAGTACGTC.

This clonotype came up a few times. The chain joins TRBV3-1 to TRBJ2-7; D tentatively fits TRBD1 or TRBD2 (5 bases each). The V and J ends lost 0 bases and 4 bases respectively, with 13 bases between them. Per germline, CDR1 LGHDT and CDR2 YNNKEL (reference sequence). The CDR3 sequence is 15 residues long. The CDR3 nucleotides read TGTGCCAGCAGCCAAGACCGGGACCCTCATTACGAGCAGTACTTC. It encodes CASSQDRDPHYEQYF.

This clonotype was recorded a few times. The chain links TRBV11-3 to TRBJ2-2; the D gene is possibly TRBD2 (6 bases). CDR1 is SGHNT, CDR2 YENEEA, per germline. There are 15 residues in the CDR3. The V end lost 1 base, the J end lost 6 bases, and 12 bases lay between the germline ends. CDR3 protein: CASSLVPGRPGELFF. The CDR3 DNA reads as TGTGCCAGCAGCTTAGTCCCCGGGAGACCCGGGGAGCTGTTTTTT. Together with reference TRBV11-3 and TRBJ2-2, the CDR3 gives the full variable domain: EAGVVQSPRYKIIEKKQPVAFWCNPISGHNTLYWYLQNLGQGPELLIRYENEEAVDDSQLPKDRFSAERLKGVDSTLKIQPAELGDSAVYLCASSLVPGRPGELFFGEGSRLTVL.

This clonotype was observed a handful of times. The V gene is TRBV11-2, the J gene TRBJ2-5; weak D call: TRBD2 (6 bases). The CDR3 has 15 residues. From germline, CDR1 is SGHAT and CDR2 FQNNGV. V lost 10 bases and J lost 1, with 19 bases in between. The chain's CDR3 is CATKAGIVGQETQYF. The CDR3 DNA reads TGTGCCACTAAGGCGGGAATTGTGGGCCAAGAGACCCAGTACTTC.

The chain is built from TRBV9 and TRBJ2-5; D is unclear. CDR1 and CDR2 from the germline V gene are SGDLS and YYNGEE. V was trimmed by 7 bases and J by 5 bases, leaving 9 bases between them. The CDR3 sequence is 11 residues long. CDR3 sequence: CASGTSETQYF. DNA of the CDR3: TGTGCCAGCGGAACTTCGGAGACCCAGTACTTC.

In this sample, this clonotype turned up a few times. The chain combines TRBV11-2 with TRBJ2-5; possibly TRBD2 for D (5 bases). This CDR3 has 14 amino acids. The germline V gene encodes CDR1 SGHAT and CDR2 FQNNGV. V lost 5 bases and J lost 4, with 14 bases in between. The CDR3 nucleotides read TGTGCCAGCAGCCCCAAGACGGACTTAGAGACCCAGTACTTC. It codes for CASSPKTDLETQYF. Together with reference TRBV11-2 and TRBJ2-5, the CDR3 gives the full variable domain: EAGVAQSPRYKIIEKRQSVAFWCNPISGHATLYWYQQILGQGPKLLIQFQNNGVVDDSQLPKDRFSAERLKGVDSTLKIQPAKLEDSAVYLCASSPKTDLETQYFGPGTRLLVL.

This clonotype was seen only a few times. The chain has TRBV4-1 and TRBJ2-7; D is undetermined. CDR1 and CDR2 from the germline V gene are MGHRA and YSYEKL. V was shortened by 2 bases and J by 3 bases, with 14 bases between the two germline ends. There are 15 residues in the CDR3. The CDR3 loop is CASSQKDLDRYEQYF. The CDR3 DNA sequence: TGCGCCAGCAGCCAAAAGGACCTGGACCGCTACGAGCAGTACTTC.

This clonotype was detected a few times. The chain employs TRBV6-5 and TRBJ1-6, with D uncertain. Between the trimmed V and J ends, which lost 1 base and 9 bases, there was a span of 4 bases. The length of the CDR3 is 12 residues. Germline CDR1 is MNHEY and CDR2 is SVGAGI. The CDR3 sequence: CASSYFGSPLHF. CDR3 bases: TGTGCCAGCAGTTACTTTGGTTCACCCCTCCACTTT.

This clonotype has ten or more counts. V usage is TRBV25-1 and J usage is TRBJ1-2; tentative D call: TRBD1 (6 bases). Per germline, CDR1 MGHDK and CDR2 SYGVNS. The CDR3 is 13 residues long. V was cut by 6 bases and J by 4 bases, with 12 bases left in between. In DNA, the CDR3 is TGTGCCAGCAGCCTCGGACAGCTCTATGGCTACACCTTC. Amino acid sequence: CASSLGQLYGYTF.

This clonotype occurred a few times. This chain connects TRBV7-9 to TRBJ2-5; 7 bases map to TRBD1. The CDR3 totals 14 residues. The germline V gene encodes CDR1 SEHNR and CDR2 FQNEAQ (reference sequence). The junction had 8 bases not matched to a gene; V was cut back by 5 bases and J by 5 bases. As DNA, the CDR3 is TGTGCCAGCAGCCCAAAGGACAGGTCGGAGACCCAGTACTTC. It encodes CASSPKDRSETQYF.

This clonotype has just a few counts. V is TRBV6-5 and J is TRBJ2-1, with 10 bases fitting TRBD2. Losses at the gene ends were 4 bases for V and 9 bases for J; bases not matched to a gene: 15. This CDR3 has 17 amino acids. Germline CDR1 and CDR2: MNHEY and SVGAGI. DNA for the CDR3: TGTGCCAGCAGTTTCCTCAGCGGGGGGGATTCCTACGCTGAGCAGTTCTTC. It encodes CASSFLSGGDSYAEQFF.

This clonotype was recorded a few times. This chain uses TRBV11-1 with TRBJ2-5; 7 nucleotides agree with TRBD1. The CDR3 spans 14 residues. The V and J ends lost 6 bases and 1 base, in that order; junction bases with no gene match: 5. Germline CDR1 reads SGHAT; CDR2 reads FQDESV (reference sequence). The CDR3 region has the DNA TGTGCCAGCAGTATCGGGACAGCCCAAGAGACCCAGTACTTC. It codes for CASSIGTAQETQYF.

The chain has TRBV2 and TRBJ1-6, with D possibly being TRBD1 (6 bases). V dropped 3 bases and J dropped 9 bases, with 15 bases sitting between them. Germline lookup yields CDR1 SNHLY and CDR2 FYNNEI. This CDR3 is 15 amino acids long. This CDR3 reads CASSDPMPGVSPLHF. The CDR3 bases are TGTGCCAGCAGTGATCCTATGCCAGGGGTTTCACCCCTCCACTTT.

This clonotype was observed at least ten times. The CDR3: CASSQQGSSQPQHF. DNA of the CDR3: TGTGCCAGCAGCCAACAGGGGAGTAGTCAGCCCCAGCATTTT. The chain combines TRBV7-9 with TRBJ1-5; TRBD1 agrees at 7 bases. With V trimmed by 5 bases and J by 6 bases, 7 bases remained unmatched. The CDR3 has 14 residues. Germline V gene data show CDR1 as SEHNR and CDR2 as FQNEAQ (reference sequence). Filled out from reference TRBV7-9 and TRBJ1-5, the complete variable domain reads DTGVSQNPRHKITKRGQNVTFRCDPISEHNRLYWYRQTLGQGPEFLTYFQNEAQLEKSRLLSDRFSAERPKGSFSTLEIQRTEQGDSAMYLCASSQQGSSQPQHFGDGTRLSIL.

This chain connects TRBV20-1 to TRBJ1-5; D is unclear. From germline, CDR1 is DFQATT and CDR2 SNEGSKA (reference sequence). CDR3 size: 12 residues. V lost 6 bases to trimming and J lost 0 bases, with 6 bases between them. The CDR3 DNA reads TGCAGTGCCGGGTCTAGCAATCAGCCCCAGCATTTT. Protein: CSAGSSNQPQHF.

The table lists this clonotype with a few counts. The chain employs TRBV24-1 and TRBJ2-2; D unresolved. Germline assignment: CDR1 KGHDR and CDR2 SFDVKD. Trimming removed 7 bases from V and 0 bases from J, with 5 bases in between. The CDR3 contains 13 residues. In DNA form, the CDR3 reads TGTGCCACCAGGGAGCCGAACACCGGGGAGCTGTTTTTT. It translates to CATREPNTGELFF.

The CDR3 sequence: CASSLGGRGGLETQYF. The CDR3, as DNA: TGTGCCAGCAGCTTAGGAGGGCGGGGGGGCCTGGAGACCCAGTACTTC. The chain combines TRBV7-2 with TRBJ2-5; 9 nucleotides match TRBD2. CDR3 length equals 16 residues. Germline V gene data show CDR1 as SGHTA and CDR2 as FQGNSA. J gave up 5 bases and V 1 base, and 8 bases lay outside the gene matches.

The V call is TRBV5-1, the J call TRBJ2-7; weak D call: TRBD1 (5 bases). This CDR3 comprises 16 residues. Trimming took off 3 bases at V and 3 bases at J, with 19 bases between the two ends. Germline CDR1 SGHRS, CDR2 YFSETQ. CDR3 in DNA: TGCGCCAGCAGCTCGACCCTCCGACAGAACATCTACGAGCAGTACTTC. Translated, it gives CASSSTLRQNIYEQYF. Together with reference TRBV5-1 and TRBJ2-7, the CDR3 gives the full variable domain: KAGVTQTPRYLIKTRGQQVTLSCSPISGHRSVSWYQQTPGQGLQFLFEYFSETQRNKGNFPGRFSGRQFSNSRSEMNVSTLELGDSALYLCASSSTLRQNIYEQYFGPGTRLTVT.

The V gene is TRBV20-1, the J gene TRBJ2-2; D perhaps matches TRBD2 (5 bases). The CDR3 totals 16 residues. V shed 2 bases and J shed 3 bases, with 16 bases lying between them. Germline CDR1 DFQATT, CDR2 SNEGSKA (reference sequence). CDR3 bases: TGCAGTGCTAGATCCTCCTCACGGGAAGACACCGGGGAGCTGTTTTTT. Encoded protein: CSARSSSREDTGELFF.

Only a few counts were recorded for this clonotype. The CDR3 sequence is CASSLTASGTHSYEQYV. As DNA, the CDR3 is TGTGCCAGCAGTTTAACGGCTTCGGGGACGCACTCCTACGAGCAGTACGTC. This sequence joins TRBV28 and TRBJ2-7; the D call may be TRBD1 or TRBD2 (5 bases each). The CDR3 consists of 17 residues. V was cut by 2 bases and J by 0 bases, with 17 bases left in between. CDR1 is MDHEN and CDR2 is SYDVKM in the germline V gene.

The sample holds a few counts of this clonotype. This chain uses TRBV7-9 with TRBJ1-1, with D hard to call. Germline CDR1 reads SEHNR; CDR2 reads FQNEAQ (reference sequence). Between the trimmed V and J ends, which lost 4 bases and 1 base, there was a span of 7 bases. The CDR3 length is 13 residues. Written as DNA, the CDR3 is TGTGCCAGCAGCTCATCTGAGAACACTGAAGCTTTCTTT. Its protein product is CASSSSENTEAFF.

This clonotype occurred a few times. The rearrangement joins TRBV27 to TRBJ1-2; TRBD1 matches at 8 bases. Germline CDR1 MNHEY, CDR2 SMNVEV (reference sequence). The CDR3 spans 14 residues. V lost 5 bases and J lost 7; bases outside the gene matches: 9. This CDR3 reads CASSATGAGVGYTF. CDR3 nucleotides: TGTGCCAGCAGTGCGACAGGGGCTGGGGTTGGCTACACCTTC.

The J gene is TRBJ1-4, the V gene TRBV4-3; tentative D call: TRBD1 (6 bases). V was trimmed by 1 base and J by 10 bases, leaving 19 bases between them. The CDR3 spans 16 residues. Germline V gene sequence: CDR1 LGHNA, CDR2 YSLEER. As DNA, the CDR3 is TGCGCCAGCAGCCAAGCGGATATAGGACAGCCGGCAAAACTGTTTTTT. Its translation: CASSQADIGQPAKLFF.

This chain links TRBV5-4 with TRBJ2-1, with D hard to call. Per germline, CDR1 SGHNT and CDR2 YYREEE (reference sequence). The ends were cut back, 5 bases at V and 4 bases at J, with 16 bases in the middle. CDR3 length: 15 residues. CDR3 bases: TGTGCCAGCAGTATCTCGGCGGACGGATACAATGAGCAGTTCTTC. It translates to CASSISADGYNEQFF. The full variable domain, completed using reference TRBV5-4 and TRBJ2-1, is ETGVTQSPTHLIKTRGQQVTLRCSSQSGHNTVSWYQQALGQGPQFIFQYYREEENGRGNFPPRFSGLQFPNYSSELNVNALELDDSALYLCASSISADGYNEQFFGPGTRLTVL.